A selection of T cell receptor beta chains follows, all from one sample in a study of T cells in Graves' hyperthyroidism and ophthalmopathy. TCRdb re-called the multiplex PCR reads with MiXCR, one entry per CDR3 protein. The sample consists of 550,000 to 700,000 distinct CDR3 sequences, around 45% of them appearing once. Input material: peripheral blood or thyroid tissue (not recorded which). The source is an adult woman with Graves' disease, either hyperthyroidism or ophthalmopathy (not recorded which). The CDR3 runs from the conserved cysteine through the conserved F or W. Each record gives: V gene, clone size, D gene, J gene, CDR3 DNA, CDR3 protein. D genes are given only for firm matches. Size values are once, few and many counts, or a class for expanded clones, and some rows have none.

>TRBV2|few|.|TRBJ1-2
TGTGCCAGCATCCCCCTAACATCTCGCTATGGCTACACCTTC
CASIPLTSRYGYTF
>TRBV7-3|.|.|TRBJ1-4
TGTGCCAGCAGCTCCGGCAGGAATACCGGGGACGAAAAACTGTTTTTT
CASSSGRNTGDEKLFF
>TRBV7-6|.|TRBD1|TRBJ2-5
TGTGCCAGCAGCTTACGACAGGGGCTACCGCCGTACTTC
CASSLRQGLPPYF
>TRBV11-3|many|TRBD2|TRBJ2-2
TGTGCCAGCAGCTTAACGGCGGGAGGGCCCGGGGAGCTGTTTTTT
CASSLTAGGPGELFF
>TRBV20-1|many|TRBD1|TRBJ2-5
TGCAGGGCTAACAGGGGCCACCAAGAGACCCAGTACTTC
CRANRGHQETQYF
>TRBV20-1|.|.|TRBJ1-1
TGCAGTGCTACTCCGGGGACTAGCGGGGCACTAGAAGCTTTCTTT
CSATPGTSGALEAFF
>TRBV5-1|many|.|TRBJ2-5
TGCGCCAGCAGCACCAGACAGGTCCAAGAGACCCAGTACTTC
CASSTRQVQETQYF
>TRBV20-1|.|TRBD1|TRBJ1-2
TGCAGTGCCTACACAGGGACAGCGAGCGGCTATGGCTACACCTTC
CSAYTGTASGYGYTF
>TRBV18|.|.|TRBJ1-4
TGTGCCAGCTCACCACCTGAGGGGTCAGGGCCTGAAAAACTGTTTTTT
CASSPPEGSGPEKLFF
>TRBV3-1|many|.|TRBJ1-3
TGTGCCAGCAGCCAAAATTATAGAAACACCATATATTTT
CASSQNYRNTIYF
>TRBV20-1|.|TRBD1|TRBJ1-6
TGCAGTGCTAGCCCAGACGGGACAGTCAATTCACCCCTCCACTTT
CSASPDGTVNSPLHF
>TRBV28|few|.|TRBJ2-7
TGTGCCAGCAGGCAGGGGCCCTACGAGCAGTACTTC
CASRQGPYEQYF
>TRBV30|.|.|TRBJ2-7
TGTGCCTGGAGTACGGGGCCCACCTACGAGCAGTACTTC
CAWSTGPTYEQYF
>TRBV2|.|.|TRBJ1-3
TGTGCCAGCTCACCCGGGAGGGCCTCCGGAAACACCATATATTTT
CASSPGRASGNTIYF
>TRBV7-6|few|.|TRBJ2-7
TGTGCCGCCCCGGTTGGACTCGACGAGCAGTACTTC
CAAPVGLDEQYF
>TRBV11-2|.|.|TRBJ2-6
TGTGCCAGCAGCTCAGCCGGGACATCTGGGGCCAACGTCCTGACCTTC
CASSSAGTSGANVLTF